The 23 T cell receptor beta chains in this list originate from one sample, sequenced in a study of T cell changes during pregnancy in multiple sclerosis. Sequenced by immunoSEQ multiplex PCR; TCRdb stores in-frame clones only, minus some. The repertoire includes tens of thousands of clones, 90% to 95% of them detected once, and approximately 0.41% sits in the top ten. The sequencing here drew on CD4+ T cells from peripheral blood mononuclear cells, taken before pregnancy. These receptors all stem from a female donor with multiple sclerosis, enrolled in a pregnancy study.

CDR3 coding DNA: TGTGCCAGAGAGTCCCGCGCGGGAGCGCGTGCCACCGGGGAGCTGTTTTTT. It is translated as CARESRAGARATGELFF. The V gene is TRBV2, the J gene TRBJ2-2, with TRBD2 identical over 7 bases. CDR1 and CDR2 from the germline V gene are SNHLY and FYNNEI. J was trimmed by 4 bases and V by 9 bases; bases with no gene match: 17. The CDR3 is made up of 17 amino acids.

The chain is built from TRBV6-5 and TRBJ2-1; 13 bases are a match to TRBD2. This CDR3 comprises 15 residues. Germline trimming cut 5 bases from V and 4 bases from J; bases unmatched to any gene: 2. Germline CDR1 and CDR2: MNHEY and SVGAGI. The CDR3: CASSPTSGRYNEQFF. DNA for the CDR3: TGTGCCAGCAGTCCGACTAGCGGGAGGTACAATGAGCAGTTCTTC.

This sequence joins TRBV6-4 and TRBJ2-1, with unresolved D. The CDR3 is 13 residues long. Germline lookup yields CDR1 MRHNA and CDR2 SNTAGT. Trimming removed 5 bases at V and 4 bases at J, with 9 bases between. CDR3 coding DNA: TGTGCCAGCAGTAGTAAACTGTACAATGAGCAGTTCTTC. Protein: CASSSKLYNEQFF.

The V and J genes are TRBV4-1 and TRBJ2-1; 11 nucleotides agree with TRBD2. Unmatched junction bases numbered 11, after V lost 4 bases and J lost 6 bases. CDR1 and CDR2 (germline): MGHRA, YSYEKL. The CDR3 has 17 amino acids. CDR3 coding DNA: TGCGCCAGCAGCCCCCTGTTGGTAGCGGGAGGGGGCAATGAGCAGTTCTTC. Translated: CASSPLLVAGGGNEQFF.

The chain's CDR3 is CASSQTSGLGTGELFF. The CDR3 bases are TGTGCCAGCAGCCAGACTAGCGGACTAGGCACCGGGGAGCTGTTTTTT. V gene TRBV7-7 combines with J gene TRBJ2-2, with 9 bases matching TRBD2. This CDR3 is built from 16 residues. Germline V gene lookup returns CDR1 SSHAT and CDR2 FNYEAQ (reference sequence). The V segment lost 5 bases and the J segment 4 bases; nucleotides outside the gene matches: 8.

This chain links TRBV7-8 with TRBJ2-3, with TRBD2 matching 13 bases. The V gene end was trimmed by 4 bases and the J gene end by 7 bases; junction bases not matched to a gene: 11. The CDR3 has 17 amino acids. Germline V gene lookup returns CDR1 SGHVS and CDR2 FQNEAQ. The CDR3 DNA is TGTGCCAGCAGCTCACCGGGACTAGCGGGGCCCGTGCATACGCAGTATTTT. Its translation is CASSSPGLAGPVHTQYF.

J is TRBJ2-1 and V is TRBV18; 8 bases match TRBD1. This CDR3 comprises 16 residues. V was pared by 6 bases and J by 5 bases, with 12 bases of the junction left unmatched. The germline V gene encodes CDR1 KGHSH and CDR2 LQKENI. CDR3 DNA: TGTGCCAGCTCCCCAAGGGACAGGATTGCGGACAATGAGCAGTTCTTC. Translation: CASSPRDRIADNEQFF.

The chain employs TRBV10-3 and TRBJ2-3, with D unclear. V lost 6 bases to trimming and J lost 3 bases, with 4 bases between them. Germline V gene data show CDR1 as ENHRY and CDR2 as SYGVKD. This CDR3 comprises 11 residues. The CDR3 region has the DNA TGTGCCATCAGCGGGACAGATACGCAGTATTTT. Translated: CAISGTDTQYF.

The CDR3 nucleotides are TGTGCCAGCAGCTTCCAGGGTCCCAACTATGGCTACACCTTC. Translation gives CASSFQGPNYGYTF. The chain links TRBV7-2 to TRBJ1-2, with D maybe TRBD1 (5 bases). The V gene lost 3 bases and the J gene lost 2 bases, with 10 bases spanning the gap. Germline lookup yields CDR1 SGHTA and CDR2 FQGNSA. This CDR3 has 14 amino acids.

This rearrangement joins TRBV6-1 to TRBJ2-7; 14 nucleotides agree with TRBD2. The CDR3 is made up of 15 amino acids. CDR1 and CDR2 (germline): MNHNS, SASEGT. Trimming removed 7 bases from V and 5 bases from J; junction bases left unmatched: 7. This CDR3 is CASIRLAGGTNEQYF. The CDR3 DNA reads TGTGCCAGCATTAGACTAGCGGGAGGGACGAACGAGCAGTACTTC.

The chain uses TRBV5-4 and TRBJ2-1, with 7 bases fitting TRBD2. J gave up 10 bases and V 4 bases, and 11 bases lay outside the gene matches. CDR3 length: 14 residues. Germline V lookup: CDR1 SGHNT, CDR2 YYREEE (reference sequence). CDR3 region: CASSPGGAGEEQFF. As DNA, the CDR3 is TGTGCCAGCAGCCCGGGCGGGGCGGGAGAGGAGCAGTTCTTC.

V gene TRBV13 combines with J gene TRBJ2-1; TRBD1 agrees at 7 bases. Per the germline V gene, CDR1 is PRHDT and CDR2 is FYEKMQ (reference sequence). The CDR3 runs 17 residues. V was pared by 1 base and J by 4 bases, with 10 bases of the junction left unmatched. The CDR3 DNA reads TGTGCCAGCAGCTTAGTAGGGGGCCTACGGCGTTACAATGAGCAGTTCTTC. Amino acid sequence: CASSLVGGLRRYNEQFF. Looking up the rest from reference TRBV13 and TRBJ2-1 gives the full variable domain: AAGVIQSPRHLIKEKRETATLKCYPIPRHDTVYWYQQGPGQDPQFLISFYEKMQSDKGSIPDRFSAQQFSDYHSELNMSSLELGDSALYFCASSLVGGLRRYNEQFFGPGTRLTVL.

The chain is built from TRBV11-3 and TRBJ1-1, with 8 bases identical to TRBD1. V shed 5 bases and J 1 base; nucleotides not matched to a gene: 6. The CDR3 is 15 residues long. Germline V gene data show CDR1 as SGHNT and CDR2 as YENEEA. In DNA form, the CDR3 reads TGTGCCAGCAGCACCTCCGGGACAGGGAACACTGAAGCTTTCTTT. Amino acids: CASSTSGTGNTEAFF.

The chain links TRBV5-1 to TRBJ2-1; D is possibly TRBD2 (6 bases). Germline V gene data show CDR1 as SGHRS and CDR2 as YFSETQ. V lost 3 bases and J 5 bases, leaving 21 bases between the germline ends. CDR3 length equals 17 residues. CDR3: CASSSTPGTLGDNEQFF. CDR3 nucleotides: TGCGCCAGCAGCTCAACACCCGGGACTTTAGGGGACAATGAGCAGTTCTTC.

V and J are TRBV5-6 and TRBJ2-1; D possibly corresponds to TRBD1 (6 bases). This CDR3 is 16 amino acids long. Trimming cost V 1 base and J 0 bases, with 11 bases left between them. The germline CDR1 and CDR2 sequences are SGHDT and YYEEEE. The CDR3 DNA reads TGTGCCAGCAGCTTGTTTGCAGGGGCCTCCTACAATGAGCAGTTCTTC. Translated, it gives CASSLFAGASYNEQFF.

J is TRBJ2-5 and V is TRBV10-3; D may be TRBD1 (5 bases). The V end was cut by 3 bases, the J end by 1 base, with 9 bases between. Germline V lookup: CDR1 ENHRY, CDR2 SYGVKD. The CDR3 is made up of 14 amino acids. Here the CDR3 DNA reads TGTGCCATCAGTGATGACAGAGTCCAAGAGACCCAGTACTTC. Its protein is CAISDDRVQETQYF.

The V call is TRBV7-3, the J call TRBJ2-1; 10 bases are shared with TRBD2. There are 18 residues in the CDR3. After removal of 2 bases from V and 10 bases from J, the junction contained 17 bases not matched to a gene. Germline V lookup: CDR1 SGHTA, CDR2 FQGTGA. In DNA, the CDR3 is TGTGCCAGCAGCTTACGAGGACCCGGGGCTAGCGGGGGCGTGGAGCAGTTCTTC. It encodes CASSLRGPGASGGVEQFF.

This clone was seen a handful of times. V is TRBV7-2 and J is TRBJ2-5; 7 nucleotides line up with TRBD1. After removal of 1 base from V and 5 bases from J, the junction contained 7 bases not matched to a gene. The CDR3 extends over 15 amino acids. The V gene's germline CDR1 is SGHTA and CDR2 FQGNSA. CDR3 amino acids: CASSLVYRGGETQYF. The CDR3 region has the DNA TGTGCCAGCAGCTTAGTCTACAGGGGCGGGGAGACCCAGTACTTC. The whole variable domain, remainder taken from reference TRBV7-2 and TRBJ2-5, is GAGVSQSPSNKVTEKGKDVELRCDPISGHTALYWYRQSLGQGLEFLIYFQGNSAPDKSGLPSDRFSAERTGGSVSTLTIQRTQQEDSAVYLCASSLVYRGGETQYFGPGTRLLVL.

CDR3 region: CASSELGSYSNQPQHF. The CDR3 DNA reads as TGTGCCAGCAGTGAATTGGGCAGCTATAGCAATCAGCCCCAGCATTTT. The rearrangement joins TRBV6-1 to TRBJ1-5; D gene unclear. Between the trimmed V and J ends, which lost 2 bases and 0 bases, there was a span of 11 bases. This CDR3 has 16 residues. CDR1 and CDR2 (germline): MNHNS, SASEGT.

The chain links TRBV29-1 to TRBJ1-2; D is unresolved. Trimming pared 7 bases from V and 4 bases from J, leaving 10 bases between. Germline loops: CDR1 SQVTM, CDR2 ANQGSEA. The CDR3 consists of 11 residues. CDR3 region: CSGGGGYGYTF. In nucleotides, the CDR3 is TGCAGCGGGGGTGGAGGCTATGGCTACACCTTC.

This chain connects TRBV9 to TRBJ1-2; 9 nucleotides agree with TRBD1. CDR1 is SGDLS, CDR2 YYNGEE, per germline. The CDR3 contains 15 residues. J lost 5 bases, V lost 4 bases, and 9 bases had no gene match. The CDR3 DNA reads as TGTGCCAGCAGCCCTCCGGGACAGGGTGTATATGGCTACACCTTC. Translating it yields CASSPPGQGVYGYTF.

This chain joins TRBV5-6 and TRBJ1-2, with D possibly being TRBD1 (5 bases). This CDR3 is 14 amino acids long. The V gene's germline CDR1 is SGHDT and CDR2 YYEEEE. V dropped 0 bases and J dropped 2 bases, with 8 bases sitting between them. CDR3 protein: CASSLDRTNYGYTF. The CDR3 DNA reads as TGTGCCAGCAGCTTGGACAGGACCAACTATGGCTACACCTTC.

V usage is TRBV20-1 and J usage is TRBJ1-2, with D tentatively TRBD1 (5 bases). Germline assignment: CDR1 DFQATT and CDR2 SNEGSKA (reference sequence). The V gene lost 0 bases and the J gene lost 11 bases, with 10 bases spanning the gap. The CDR3 has 11 residues. The CDR3 DNA sequence: TGCAGTGCTAGAGAGGGGCGCCCATACACCTTC. Translated: CSAREGRPYTF.